The next 2 T cell receptor beta chains were all read from a single sample in a study of CD8 T cells in ankylosing spondylitis. A single record per CDR3 protein comes from TCRdb applying MiXCR to the 5' RACE reads. The data hold about 270,000 distinct CDR3 sequences, with roughly 32% observed a single time. The sequenced sample consisted of blood, either unsorted or a sorted T cell fraction (not recorded which). These receptors all stem from a male donor with ankylosing spondylitis or in good health (not recorded which).

This rearrangement joins TRBV5-1 to TRBJ2-7; 11 positions match TRBD1. The V and J ends lost 7 bases and 7 bases, in that order; junction bases with no gene match: 13. This CDR3 has 15 residues. Germline V gene data show CDR1 as SGHRS and CDR2 as YFSETQ. This CDR3 reads CASSPGQGGEWEQYF. CDR3 coding DNA: TGCGCCAGCTCGCCGGGACAGGGGGGAGAATGGGAGCAGTACTTC.

This clonotype has just a few counts. J is TRBJ1-4 and V is TRBV5-1; a weak D match, TRBD1 (6 bases). Germline CDR1 reads SGHRS; CDR2 reads YFSETQ. Trimming took off 4 bases at V and 4 bases at J, with 11 bases between the two ends. The CDR3 contains 14 residues. Here the CDR3 reads CASSPQGSNEKLFF. The CDR3 DNA reads TGCGCCAGCAGCCCACAGGGAAGTAATGAAAAACTGTTTTTT.